This is a list of T cell receptor beta chains from one sample in a study of blood T cells in healthy people across ages. TCRdb re-called the 5' RACE reads through MiXCR, storing one row per CDR3 protein. This table has approximately 780,000 distinct CDR3 sequences, 20% to 30% appearing once. The same sample was also used in a study of T cells of mothers and their children.

The specimen was blood. The receptor set was obtained from a boy aged 5-17 years in good health. Both conserved end residues are part of each CDR3. The order of the fields is V gene, J gene, clone size, D gene, CDR3 protein, CDR3 DNA. A D gene is named only where the DNA matches it firmly. Size tells how often a clone was seen (once, few, many) or the class of an expanded clone, and some rows leave it out.

v_gene: TRBV29-1
j_gene: TRBJ2-1
abundance: -
d_gene: TRBD2
CDR3aa: CSAGGENEQFF
CDR3nt: TGCAGCGCCGGGGGGGAGAATGAGCAGTTCTTC

v_gene: TRBV27
j_gene: TRBJ2-7
abundance: many
d_gene: TRBD1
CDR3aa: CASSAGTGSYEQYF
CDR3nt: TGTGCCAGCAGTGCCGGGACAGGGTCCTACGAGCAGTACTTC

v_gene: TRBV7-6
j_gene: TRBJ2-3
abundance: -
d_gene: -
CDR3aa: CASSLVGSTDTQYF
CDR3nt: TGTGCCAGCAGCTTAGTTGGTTCCACAGATACGCAGTATTTT

v_gene: TRBV7-2
j_gene: TRBJ1-2
abundance: few
d_gene: -
CDR3aa: CASSGRQSYGYTF
CDR3nt: TGTGCCAGCAGCGGTCGACAGAGCTATGGCTACACCTTC

v_gene: TRBV7-6
j_gene: TRBJ2-7
abundance: -
d_gene: -
CDR3aa: CASSLKGGTYEQYF
CDR3nt: TGTGCCAGCAGCTTAAAAGGAGGCACCTACGAGCAGTACTTC

v_gene: TRBV29-1
j_gene: TRBJ2-1
abundance: few
d_gene: TRBD2
CDR3aa: CSAPGLVGEQFF
CDR3nt: TGCAGCGCACCGGGACTAGTAGGGGAGCAGTTCTTC

v_gene: TRBV5-1
j_gene: TRBJ1-3
abundance: few
d_gene: -
CDR3aa: CASSLSHGNTIYF
CDR3nt: TGCGCCAGCAGCTTGAGTCATGGAAACACCATATATTTT

v_gene: TRBV2
j_gene: TRBJ1-5
abundance: -
d_gene: -
CDR3aa: CASSGGYPGNQPQHF
CDR3nt: TGTGCCAGCAGTGGAGGGTATCCGGGCAATCAGCCCCAGCATTTT

v_gene: TRBV2
j_gene: TRBJ1-5
abundance: few
d_gene: TRBD1
CDR3aa: CASSPDRGSNQPQHF
CDR3nt: TGTGCCAGCAGTCCGGACAGGGGGAGCAATCAGCCCCAGCATTTT

v_gene: TRBV20-1
j_gene: TRBJ1-1
abundance: -
d_gene: -
CDR3aa: CSAREGLGRAFF
CDR3nt: TGCAGTGCTAGAGAAGGACTCGGCAGGGCTTTCTTT

v_gene: TRBV7-9
j_gene: TRBJ1-2
abundance: -
d_gene: -
CDR3aa: CASSSSAMNDGYTF
CDR3nt: TGTGCCAGCAGCTCAAGTGCGATGAACGATGGCTACACCTTC

v_gene: TRBV4-1
j_gene: TRBJ2-7
abundance: -
d_gene: -
CDR3aa: CASSQDGSAYEQYF
CDR3nt: TGCGCCAGCAGCCAAGACGGGAGCGCCTACGAGCAGTACTTC

v_gene: TRBV7-3
j_gene: TRBJ2-1
abundance: -
d_gene: -
CDR3aa: CASSRQSSGGEQFF
CDR3nt: TGTGCCAGCAGTAGACAATCGTCCGGTGGTGAGCAGTTCTTC

v_gene: TRBV7-9
j_gene: TRBJ1-4
abundance: -
d_gene: TRBD1
CDR3aa: CASSLNRGMRNEKLFF
CDR3nt: TGTGCCAGCAGCTTGAACAGGGGAATGAGGAATGAAAAACTGTTTTTT

v_gene: TRBV9
j_gene: TRBJ2-5
abundance: -
d_gene: -
CDR3aa: CASSVFGTPQETQYF
CDR3nt: TGTGCCAGCAGCGTCTTCGGTACACCGCAAGAGACCCAGTACTTC

v_gene: TRBV27
j_gene: TRBJ2-5
abundance: -
d_gene: -
CDR3aa: CASSGEVRETQYF
CDR3nt: TGTGCCAGCAGTGGAGAGGTGCGCGAGACCCAGTACTTC

v_gene: TRBV20-1
j_gene: TRBJ1-2
abundance: -
d_gene: TRBD1
CDR3aa: CSAREIGTGGVYGYTF
CDR3nt: TGCAGTGCTAGAGAAATCGGGACAGGGGGAGTCTATGGCTACACCTTC

v_gene: TRBV6-2/TRBV6-3
j_gene: TRBJ2-7
abundance: few
d_gene: TRBD2
CDR3aa: CASSYSRTSGGSSYEQYF
CDR3nt: TGTGCCAGCAGTTACTCTCGGACTAGCGGGGGAAGCTCCTACGAGCAGTACTTC

v_gene: TRBV2
j_gene: TRBJ1-4
abundance: few
d_gene: -
CDR3aa: CASKHRGRLSEKLFF
CDR3nt: TGTGCCAGCAAACATCGGGGAAGGTTAAGTGAAAAACTGTTTTTT